Listed below are T cell receptor beta chains from one sample, sequenced in a study of CXCR3-negative and CXCR3-positive naive CD8 T cells. TCRdb re-called the 5' RACE reads and gives one entry per CDR3 protein, without DNA. The table for this sample gives roughly 7,500 distinct CDR3 sequences. Material for sequencing was naive CXCR3+ CD8+ T cells from blood. These receptors were collected from a human donor in good health. Some clones in this sample may be carry-over from other donors' samples. Both conserved end residues are part of each CDR3. Part of the rows lack a size; the others show once, few, many or a class for expanded clones.

>TRBJ2-7|TRBV29-1|medium-sized
CSVESKGTATYEQYF
>TRBJ2-4|TRBV6-5|NA
CASTPGSAKNIQYF
>TRBJ2-1|TRBV12-3/TRBV12-4|NA
CASSLGRVGTYNEQFF
>TRBJ2-3|TRBV6-5|medium-sized
CASTLSGSFTDTQYF
>TRBJ2-1|TRBV29-1|NA
CSAHVGYEQFF
>TRBJ2-1|TRBV12-3/TRBV12-4|medium-sized
CAIRGVSGLDEQFF
>TRBJ2-7|TRBV20-1|NA
CSALDRSYEQYF
>TRBJ2-6|TRBV12-3/TRBV12-4|NA
CASSRQGTGPSGANVLTF
>TRBJ2-3|TRBV2|medium-sized
CASSEGLAEPHTDTQYF
>TRBJ2-5|TRBV28|NA
CASSPSGSETQYF
>TRBJ2-1|TRBV28|NA
CASRSLMGSEEQFF
>TRBJ2-3|TRBV7-3|NA
CASSQDPTDTQYF
>TRBJ2-1|TRBV29-1|NA
CSLGQGTGTEQFF
>TRBJ2-2|TRBV29-1|NA
CSAPRPNGELFF
>TRBJ2-1|TRBV29-1|NA
CSVREESYNEQFF
>TRBJ2-2|TRBV29-1|medium-sized
CSVGGAGTGELFF
>TRBJ1-2|TRBV4-2|NA
CASSPTGANYGYTF
>TRBJ2-3|TRBV19|NA
CASSIVGNAPDTQYF
>TRBJ2-7|TRBV3-1|NA
CASSQEAGPYEQYF
>TRBJ2-3|TRBV27|NA
CASNFVGDTDTQYF
>TRBJ2-2|TRBV11-2|medium-sized
CASSLWPYLPIPLAEPNTGELFF
>TRBJ2-1|TRBV29-1|NA
CSADRGAYNEQFF
>TRBJ1-1|TRBV12-3/TRBV12-4|medium-sized
CASSPGVEAFF
>TRBJ2-1|TRBV29-1|NA
CSVDLSSYNEQFF
>TRBJ2-2|TRBV6-2/TRBV6-3|NA
CASSYGIGTWELFF
>TRBJ2-7|TRBV5-1|NA
CASRAEDYEQYF
>TRBJ1-1|TRBV29-1|NA
CSVEAGEMNTEAFF
>TRBJ1-2|TRBV29-1|NA
CSFEEVLSGYGYTF
>TRBJ1-1|TRBV10-3|medium-sized
CAICPSDVPFEAFF
>TRBJ2-1|TRBV6-5|NA
CASSYGRGGNYNEQFF
>TRBJ2-2|TRBV14|medium-sized
CASSPGAPRTGELFF
>TRBJ1-1|TRBV6-5|medium-sized
CASSSEDRDEQRTEAFF
>TRBJ2-7|TRBV7-7|NA
CASSLAFGDEQYF
>TRBJ2-1|TRBV6-6|medium-sized
CASNKGRGSYNEQFF
>TRBJ2-7|TRBV5-1|NA
CASSLGQGVPYEQYF
>TRBJ2-7|TRBV3-1|NA
CASSQDGAGGYEQYF
>TRBJ2-7|TRBV19|medium-sized
CASSITVLDYEQYF
>TRBJ2-1|TRBV7-9|NA
CASSLVGLNNEQFF
>TRBJ2-1|TRBV28|medium-sized
CASSPPIGDEQFF
>TRBJ1-1|TRBV5-1|medium-sized
CASSSRMNTEAFF
>TRBJ2-5|TRBV7-9|NA
CASSLGTETQYF
>TRBJ2-1|TRBV27|NA
CASSLLAGEYNEQFF
>TRBJ2-2|TRBV7-6|medium-sized
CASSLWSGTGELFF
>TRBJ1-1|TRBV3-1|medium-sized
CASSPHGPSTEAFF
>TRBJ1-1|TRBV29-1|NA
CSVEGTSPEAFF
>TRBJ2-2|TRBV5-6|medium-sized
CASSPGGITGELFF
>TRBJ2-1|TRBV7-2|NA
CASSLEFLGDYSYNEQFF
>TRBJ2-7|TRBV20-1|medium-sized
CSARDASPKITYEQYF
>TRBJ2-7|TRBV27|medium-sized
CAVRGPLYYEQYF
>TRBJ2-1|TRBV29-1|medium-sized
CSVVPPPANNEQFF
>TRBJ2-3|TRBV10-3|medium-sized
CAISDLAGVEDTQYF
>TRBJ2-7|TRBV12-3/TRBV12-4|NA
CASSPGTSGILYEQYF
>TRBJ2-1|TRBV5-1|medium-sized
CASSLGFGLLGLQFF
>TRBJ2-7|TRBV3-1|medium-sized
CASSQDSSSYEQYF
>TRBJ2-3|TRBV2|NA
CASSLTGGRSHTRYF